Presented here are 32 T cell receptor beta chains from one specimen sequenced in a study of OX40 agonist ivuxolimab in advanced cancers. Some clones are missing from TCRdb's copy, which holds only in-frame ones; the method was immunoSEQ multiplex PCR. The sample lists around 31,000 clones, about 85% occurring once. This specimen consisted of CD4+ or CD8+ T cells sorted from blood, obtained in a trial of the OX40 agonist ivuxolimab. These receptors were collected from an adult with an advanced solid tumor such as melanoma, head and neck, liver or kidney cancer.

The gene calls are TRBV6-5 and TRBJ1-1, with D maybe TRBD1 (5 bases). Germline CDR1 and CDR2: MNHEY and SVGAGI. V was pared by 2 bases and J by 2 bases, with 12 bases between. This CDR3 comprises 15 residues. The CDR3 DNA sequence: TGTGCCAGCAGTTACCCAGGGCGGCAAAACACTGAAGCTTTCTTT. It is translated as CASSYPGRQNTEAFF.

The V call is TRBV4-1, the J call TRBJ1-5; D ambiguous. In germline, CDR1 is MGHRA, CDR2 YSYEKL. The V end lost 0 bases, the J end lost 4 bases, and 13 bases lay between the germline ends. The CDR3 has 16 residues. The CDR3 sequence: CASSQDVGGENQPQHF. The CDR3 nucleotides read TGCGCCAGCAGCCAAGATGTTGGCGGGGAAAATCAGCCCCAGCATTTT.

The gene calls are TRBV6-5 and TRBJ2-1; possible D gene TRBD2, 6 bases. The CDR3 extends over 16 amino acids. The V and J ends lost 0 bases and 0 bases respectively, with 9 bases between them. The germline V gene has CDR1 MNHEY and CDR2 SVGAGI. CDR3 loop: CASSYSYGSSYNEQFF. The CDR3 bases are TGTGCCAGCAGTTACTCGTACGGGAGCTCCTACAATGAGCAGTTCTTC.

CDR3 nucleotides: TGTGCCAGCAGCTTAGCGGGGACGGGTGAAGCTTTCTTT. Its protein is CASSLAGTGEAFF. The chain has TRBV11-2 and TRBJ1-1; a weak D match, TRBD1 (5 bases). V shed 1 base and J shed 7 bases, with 10 bases lying between them. The CDR3 sequence is 13 residues long. Germline V gives CDR1 SGHAT, CDR2 FQNNGV.

The CDR3 loop is CASSFWTIRNNEQFF. CDR3 coding DNA: TGCGCCAGCAGCTTTTGGACTATCCGAAACAATGAGCAGTTCTTC. The chain has TRBV5-1 and TRBJ2-1; a weak D match, TRBD2 (6 bases). Looked up from germline, CDR1 is SGHRS and CDR2 is YFSETQ. V was pared by 2 bases and J by 5 bases, with 14 bases between. This CDR3 is built from 15 residues.

This chain joins TRBV7-3 and TRBJ2-1; weak D call: TRBD1 (6 bases). The CDR3 covers 14 residues. Trimming removed 3 bases at V and 4 bases at J, with 10 bases between. Germline V gene sequence: CDR1 SGHTA, CDR2 FQGTGA. CDR3 DNA sequence: TGTGCCAGCAGCTTGCCAGGGGAATACAATGAGCAGTTCTTC. Its translation is CASSLPGEYNEQFF.

This clone is a singleton in its sample. The chain is built from TRBV7-8 and TRBJ2-5; the D is unclear. V lost 1 base, J lost 3 bases, and 6 bases lay in between. Germline assignment: CDR1 SGHVS and CDR2 FQNEAQ. CDR3 length: 13 residues. The CDR3 nucleotides are TGTGCCAGCAGCTTAGAGATTAAAGAGACCCAGTACTTC. It specifies CASSLEIKETQYF. Looking up the rest from reference TRBV7-8 and TRBJ2-5 gives the full variable domain: GAGVSQSPRYKVAKRGQDVALRCDPISGHVSLFWYQQALGQGPEFLTYFQNEAQLDKSGLPSDRFFAERPEGSVSTLKIQRTQQEDSAVYLCASSLEIKETQYFGPGTRLLVL.

This chain joins TRBV5-6 and TRBJ2-7, with 7 bases that match TRBD1. Per germline, CDR1 SGHDT and CDR2 YYEEEE. Trimming took 0 bases from V and 2 from J; bases not matched to a gene: 8. The CDR3 runs 16 residues. This CDR3 is CASSLVYGTEAYEQYF. For the CDR3, the DNA is TGTGCCAGCAGCTTGGTTTACGGGACAGAGGCCTACGAGCAGTACTTC.

The chain joins TRBV5-8 to TRBJ1-2, with 8 bases matching TRBD1. The CDR3 is 12 amino acids. Germline V gene lookup returns CDR1 SGHTS and CDR2 YDEGEE. V lost 3 bases and J lost 6; bases outside the gene matches: 1. The CDR3 nucleotides are TGTGCCAGCAGCTCGACAGGGGATGGCTACACCTTC. This sequence encodes CASSSTGDGYTF.

As concerns this clone: Mismatch with germline at one junction end may stem from a read error. V gene TRBV7-7 combines with J gene TRBJ2-2, with D perhaps matching TRBD2 (6 bases). CDR1 is SSHAT, CDR2 FNYEAQ, per germline (reference sequence). This CDR3 has 13 amino acids. The CDR3 loop reads CASSYVAAGELFF. In DNA form, the CDR3 reads TGTGCTAGCAGCTATGTAGCGGCCGGGGAGCTGTTTTTT. Full variable domain (rest looked up from reference TRBV7-7 and TRBJ2-2): GAGVSQSPRYKVTKRGQDVTLRCDPISSHATLYWYQQALGQGPEFLTYFNYEAQPDKSGLPSDRFSAERPEGSISTLTIQRTEQRDSAMYRCASSYVAAGELFFGEGSRLTVL.

The gene calls are TRBV29-1 and TRBJ2-1; 8 positions agree with TRBD1. Germline V gene sequence: CDR1 SQVTM, CDR2 ANQGSEA. After removal of 1 base from V and 2 bases from J, the junction contained 1 base not matched to a gene. This CDR3 spans 14 amino acids. The CDR3 region has the DNA TGCAGCGTTGAAGGACAGGGGACCTACAATGAGCAGTTCTTC. Translating gives CSVEGQGTYNEQFF.

This rearrangement joins TRBV19 to TRBJ2-1; 11 positions agree with TRBD2. Trimming removed 9 bases from V and 1 base from J; junction bases left unmatched: 5. In germline, CDR1 is LNHDA, CDR2 SQIVND (reference sequence). This CDR3 has 15 amino acids. CDR3 residues: CASRLAGPSYNEQFF. CDR3 nucleotide sequence: TGTGCCAGCAGACTAGCGGGACCTTCCTACAATGAGCAGTTCTTC.

As regards this clone: A junction boundary mismatches the germline segment, possibly from a read error. The chain carries TRBV7-7 and TRBJ2-2, with TRBD2 identical over 13 bases. From germline, CDR1 is SSHAT and CDR2 FNYEAQ (reference sequence). The length of the CDR3 is 17 residues. CDR3 bases: TGTGCTAGCAGCCCAGGACTAGCGGGAGTAAGGATCGGGGAGCTGTTTTTT. It specifies CASSPGLAGVRIGELFF.

The V gene is TRBV4-2, the J gene TRBJ2-2; D is uncertain. Germline lookup yields CDR1 LGHNA and CDR2 YNFKEQ. CDR3 length equals 14 residues. The V end lost 2 bases, the J end lost 5 bases, and 9 bases lay between the germline ends. This chain's CDR3 is CASSQMTETGELFF. CDR3 DNA: TGTGCCAGCAGCCAAATGACCGAGACCGGGGAGCTGTTTTTT.

The chain couples TRBV7-4 to TRBJ2-7; 10 bases map to TRBD1. The CDR3 totals 19 residues. Germline CDR1 and CDR2: SGHVT and SQSDAQ. Losses at the gene ends were 2 bases for V and 0 bases for J; bases not matched to a gene: 13. CDR3 protein: CASSLLGTGDQRGSYEQYF. Written as DNA, the CDR3 is TGTGCCAGCAGCTTATTAGGGACAGGGGATCAGCGGGGCTCCTACGAGCAGTACTTC.

The V and J genes are TRBV12-5 and TRBJ2-1; 8 bases map to TRBD1. This CDR3 spans 15 amino acids. Looked up from germline, CDR1 is LGHNT and CDR2 is FRNRAP. The V gene end was trimmed by 6 bases and the J gene end by 8 bases; junction bases not matched to a gene: 12. Here the CDR3 reads CASGPDRGLIDEQFF. The DNA for the CDR3 is TGTGCTAGTGGGCCCGACAGGGGATTAATCGATGAGCAGTTCTTC.

The CDR3 nucleotides are TGTGCCTGGAGTCGAGCCATCGGGGCCAACTATGGCTACACCTTC. Amino acids: CAWSRAIGANYGYTF. The chain joins TRBV30 to TRBJ1-2; perhaps TRBD1 as D (5 bases). CDR1 is GTSNPN, CDR2 SVGIG, per germline (reference sequence). The CDR3 covers 15 residues. With 2 bases removed from V and 2 bases from J, the gap between germline ends came to 15 bases.

As DNA, the CDR3 is TGTGCCACCGAGCTGGCAGGCGAGGTCAATGAGCAGTTCTTC. Protein product: CATELAGEVNEQFF. V is TRBV7-9 and J is TRBJ2-1; the D is unclear. CDR3 size: 14 residues. The ends were cut back, 10 bases at V and 6 bases at J, with 19 bases in the middle. Germline lookup yields CDR1 SEHNR and CDR2 FQNEAQ (reference sequence).

The V and J genes are TRBV6-6 and TRBJ1-1, with D perhaps matching TRBD1 (6 bases). V was cut by 4 bases and J by 6 bases, with 9 bases left in between. The V gene's germline CDR1 is MNHNY and CDR2 SVGAGI (reference sequence). This CDR3 is 12 amino acids long. CDR3 sequence (DNA): TGTGCCAGCAGTTTACAGGGTTCTGAAGCTTTCTTT. Its translation: CASSLQGSEAFF.

This clone was found once. The rearrangement joins TRBV15 to TRBJ1-5; D uncertain. V was clipped by 0 bases and J by 2 bases, with 8 bases between them. The CDR3 totals 15 residues. Germline V gives CDR1 LNHNV, CDR2 YYDKDF (reference sequence). CDR3 bases: TGTGCCACCAGCAGAGATCGCATCGGCAATCAGCCCCAGCATTTT. This translates into CATSRDRIGNQPQHF.

The V and J genes are TRBV7-9 and TRBJ2-7; perhaps TRBD2 as D (5 bases). The CDR3 sequence is 13 residues long. V lost 4 bases and J lost 3, with 10 bases in between. CDR1 is SEHNR, CDR2 FQNEAQ, per germline (reference sequence). In DNA, the CDR3 is TGTGCCAGCAGCTCCCAACGGGACTACGAGCAGTACTTC. It is translated as CASSSQRDYEQYF.

This chain uses TRBV28 with TRBJ2-1; D is uncertain. From germline, CDR1 is MDHEN and CDR2 SYDVKM. V dropped 5 bases and J dropped 2 bases, with 16 bases sitting between them. This CDR3 is 16 amino acids long. In nucleotides, the CDR3 is TGTGCCAGCAGTCCACCGGATGGGAAAGCCTACAATGAGCAGTTCTTC. Protein: CASSPPDGKAYNEQFF.

V and J are TRBV27 and TRBJ1-2, with D perhaps matching TRBD1 (6 bases). Looked up from germline, CDR1 is MNHEY and CDR2 is SMNVEV (reference sequence). The germline V and J ends were trimmed by 5 bases and 2 bases, with 15 bases remaining between them. The CDR3 is made up of 15 amino acids. The CDR3, as DNA: TGTGCCAGCAGTCCGGCATCACAGGGAAACTATGGCTACACCTTC. Residues: CASSPASQGNYGYTF.

The chain joins TRBV5-6 to TRBJ1-2, with D perhaps TRBD1 (5 bases). V lost 3 bases to trimming and J lost 2 bases, with 17 bases between them. The CDR3 extends over 16 amino acids. In germline, CDR1 is SGHDT, CDR2 YYEEEE. Here the CDR3 DNA reads TGTGCCAGCAGCTCCCAGAATTTACCAGGGAACTATGGCTACACCTTC. It specifies CASSSQNLPGNYGYTF.

J is TRBJ2-7 and V is TRBV20-1; tentatively, D is TRBD2 (5 bases). Looked up from germline, CDR1 is DFQATT and CDR2 is SNEGSKA (reference sequence). CDR3 length: 11 amino acids. V was shortened by 5 bases and J by 3 bases, with 8 bases between the two germline ends. CDR3 region: CSAYGVYEQYF. CDR3 DNA: TGCAGTGCTTACGGGGTCTACGAGCAGTACTTC.

This clone was seen just once. CDR3: CASSLRQGTGEAFF. The CDR3 region has the DNA TGTGCCAGCAGTTTAAGACAGGGGACAGGTGAAGCTTTCTTT. V is TRBV28 and J is TRBJ1-1; 8 bases line up with TRBD1. V shed 2 bases and J 7 bases; nucleotides not matched to a gene: 6. Germline values: CDR1 MDHEN, CDR2 SYDVKM. The CDR3 spans 14 residues.

This chain links TRBV7-8 with TRBJ1-1; TRBD1 is a possible D gene (5 bases). Germline CDR1 is SGHVS and CDR2 is FQNEAQ. The germline V and J ends were trimmed by 5 bases and 0 bases, with 19 bases remaining between them. This CDR3 is 17 amino acids long. CDR3 residues: CASSAPGPRVVNTEAFF. Here the CDR3 DNA reads TGTGCCAGCAGCGCACCAGGGCCGCGGGTTGTGAACACTGAAGCTTTCTTT.

This clone came up a few times. J is TRBJ1-1 and V is TRBV23-1, with 8 nucleotides matching TRBD1. TRBV23-1 is classed as an ORF, of uncertain function. Losses at the gene ends were 1 base for V and 1 base for J; bases not matched to a gene: 2. CDR3 length equals 15 residues. CDR3 amino acids: CASSQFDRGNTEAFF. As DNA, the CDR3 is TGCGCCAGCAGTCAATTCGACAGGGGGAACACTGAAGCTTTCTTT.

The rearrangement links TRBV28 to TRBJ2-5; D gene uncertain. Germline lookup yields CDR1 MDHEN and CDR2 SYDVKM. The CDR3 runs to 13 residues. V lost 3 bases and J lost 4, with 9 bases in between. The CDR3 sequence: CASSFGVVETQYF. The CDR3 region has the DNA TGTGCCAGCAGTTTTGGAGTTGTAGAGACCCAGTACTTC. Drawing the rest from reference TRBV28 and TRBJ2-5, the complete variable domain is DVKVTQSSRYLVKRTGEKVFLECVQDMDHENMFWYRQDPGLGLRLIYFSYDVKMKEKGDIPEGYSVSREKKERFSLILESASTNQTSMYLCASSFGVVETQYFGPGTRLLVL.

The chain couples TRBV4-1 to TRBJ2-7; weak D call: TRBD1 (5 bases). CDR1 and CDR2 from the germline V gene are MGHRA and YSYEKL. The CDR3 extends over 14 amino acids. V lost 3 bases to trimming and J lost 2 bases, with 11 bases between them. CDR3: CASSHTGSTYEQYF. The CDR3, as DNA: TGCGCCAGCAGCCATACAGGAAGCACCTACGAGCAGTACTTC.

The chain uses TRBV9 and TRBJ2-1; 8 bases agree with TRBD2. Unmatched junction bases numbered 9, after V lost 4 bases and J lost 3 bases. CDR1 and CDR2 from the germline V gene are SGDLS and YYNGEE. CDR3 length: 16 amino acids. The chain's CDR3 is CASSPGGRTLYNEQFF. CDR3 DNA: TGTGCCAGCAGCCCGGGGGGGAGGACACTCTACAATGAGCAGTTCTTC.

The chain is built from TRBV4-2 and TRBJ2-7; 16 bases are a match to TRBD2. This CDR3 is 22 amino acids long. The germline CDR1 and CDR2 sequences are LGHNA and YNFKEQ. The V and J ends lost 0 bases and 7 bases, in that order; junction bases with no gene match: 21. The CDR3 DNA sequence: TGTGCCAGCAGCCAAGATGGGATCGGGGGACTAGCGGGAGGGGACCCTATTTTGGAGCAGTACTTC. It is translated as CASSQDGIGGLAGGDPILEQYF.